Described below is a single TCR beta chain sequence and its context. Antigen: not known. Terminally differentiated effector memory CD45RA+ cells were left out of the naive CD8 fraction, which was CD45RO-negative and positively selected for CCR7. TCRdb's table, derived via immunoSEQ multiplex PCR, lists solely in-frame clones and lacks some. This table holds around 1.9 million clones, about 92% found once. The data stem from a study of shared clonotypes between healthy human individuals. Study context: In total, the donors were a couple of women and a few men aged 18 to 49. Three plates each covered CD4 naive and memory; CD8 naive two, CD8 memory one. Study outcomes and limitations: Generally, estimated richness proved larger in naive subsets than it did in memory subsets.

CDR1 is SGDLS, CDR2 YYNGEE, per germline. With 2 bases clipped from V and 5 bases from J, the junction kept 4 bases outside the gene matches. This CDR3 contains 14 residues. This clonotype originated in a man aged 18 to 29 in good health. Some clones in this sample may be carry-over from other donors' samples. J is TRBJ2-1 and V is TRBV9; 7 bases line up with TRBD2. Sequences were obtained from naive CD8+ T cells from PBMCs. CDR3 sequence reads: CASSVGSGHNEQFF. CDR3 sequence (DNA): TGTGCCAGCAGCGTTGGTAGCGGGCACAATGAGCAGTTCTTC.